The TCR beta chain under discussion was sequenced for a study of blood T cell repertoires in COVID-19. J lost 6 bases, V lost 4 bases, and 11 bases had no gene match. Germline CDR1 reads SGDLS; CDR2 reads YYNGEE. The CDR3 is made up of 15 amino acids. As originally analysed: Reference gene primer amplification yielded estimated nucleated cell counts. Profiled with immunoSEQ multiplex PCR; TCRdb holds only in-frame clones, not every one. V, J and clone size are those of that table, while D and trimming were read from the DNA. The sample shows about 240,000 clones, 80% to 90% of them seen only once. The TCR comes from a man aged 55-75 years with acute or convalescent COVID-19. The chain joins TRBV9 to TRBJ2-7; 9 bases line up with TRBD1. The sequencing input was peripheral blood. The CDR3 DNA sequence: TGTGCCAGCAGCTCAAGGACAGGGGTAGGTGTCGAGCAGTACTTC. Encoded protein: CASSSRTGVGVEQYF. Together with reference TRBV9 and TRBJ2-7, the CDR3 gives the full variable domain: DSGVTQTPKHLITATGQRVTLRCSPRSGDLSVYWYQQSLDQGLQFLIQYYNGEERAKGNILERFSAQQFPDLHSELNLSSLELGDSALYFCASSSRTGVGVEQYFGPGTRLTVT.